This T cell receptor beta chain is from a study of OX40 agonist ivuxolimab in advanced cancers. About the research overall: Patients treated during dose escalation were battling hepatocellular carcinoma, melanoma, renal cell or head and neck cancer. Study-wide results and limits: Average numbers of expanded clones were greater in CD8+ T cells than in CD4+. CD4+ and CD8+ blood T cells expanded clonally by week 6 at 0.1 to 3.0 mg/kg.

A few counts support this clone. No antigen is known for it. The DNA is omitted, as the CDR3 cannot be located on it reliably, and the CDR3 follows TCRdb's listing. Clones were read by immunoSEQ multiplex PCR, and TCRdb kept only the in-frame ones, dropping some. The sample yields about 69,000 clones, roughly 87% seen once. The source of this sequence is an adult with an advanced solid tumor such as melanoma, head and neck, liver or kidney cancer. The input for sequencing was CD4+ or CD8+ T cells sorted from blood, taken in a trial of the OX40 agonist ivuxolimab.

CDR3 sequence: CASRSWGYGNTIYF. The V gene is TRBV12-2, the J gene TRBJ1-3. TRBV12-2 is marked as a pseudogene. Ends included, the CDR3 has 14 residues.